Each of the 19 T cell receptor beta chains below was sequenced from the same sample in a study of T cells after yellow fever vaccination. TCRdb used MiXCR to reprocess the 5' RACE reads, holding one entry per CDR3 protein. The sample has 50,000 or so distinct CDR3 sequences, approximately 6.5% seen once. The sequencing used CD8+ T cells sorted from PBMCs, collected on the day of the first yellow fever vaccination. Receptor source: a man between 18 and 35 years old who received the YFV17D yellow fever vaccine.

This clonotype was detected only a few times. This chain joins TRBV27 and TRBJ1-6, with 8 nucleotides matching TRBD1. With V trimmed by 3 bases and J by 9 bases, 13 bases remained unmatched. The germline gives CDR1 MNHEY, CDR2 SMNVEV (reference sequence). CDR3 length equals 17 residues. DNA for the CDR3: TGTGCCAGCAGTTTCCTATCGACAGGGGCGCCACCTTCACCCCTCCACTTT. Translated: CASSFLSTGAPPSPLHF.

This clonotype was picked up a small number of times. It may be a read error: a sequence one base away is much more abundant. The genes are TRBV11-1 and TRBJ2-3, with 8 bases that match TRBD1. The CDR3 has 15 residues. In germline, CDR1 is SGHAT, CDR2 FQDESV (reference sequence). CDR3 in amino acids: CASSLPRGLGDMQYF. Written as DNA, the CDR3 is TGTGCCAGCAGCTTACCCAGGGGGCTTGGGGATATGCAGTATTTT.

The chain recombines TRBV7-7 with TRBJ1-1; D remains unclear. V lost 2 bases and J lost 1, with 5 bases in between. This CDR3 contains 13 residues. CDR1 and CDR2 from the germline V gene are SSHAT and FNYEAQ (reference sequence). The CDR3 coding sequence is TGTGCCAGCAGCTTAACCCCGAACACTGAAGCTTTCTTT. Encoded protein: CASSLTPNTEAFF.

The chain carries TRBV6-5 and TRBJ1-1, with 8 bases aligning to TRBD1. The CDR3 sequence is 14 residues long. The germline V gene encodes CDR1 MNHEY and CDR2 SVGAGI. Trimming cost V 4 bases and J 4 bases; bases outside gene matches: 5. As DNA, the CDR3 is TGTGCCAGCAGTTTGACAGGGGCTGTCACTGAAGCTTTCTTT. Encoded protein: CASSLTGAVTEAFF.

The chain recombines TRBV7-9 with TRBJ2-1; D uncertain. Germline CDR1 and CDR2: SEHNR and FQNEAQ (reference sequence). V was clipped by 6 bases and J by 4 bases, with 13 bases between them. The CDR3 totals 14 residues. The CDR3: CASRPEDIYNEQFF. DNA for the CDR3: TGTGCCAGCAGGCCCGAGGATATTTACAATGAGCAGTTCTTC.

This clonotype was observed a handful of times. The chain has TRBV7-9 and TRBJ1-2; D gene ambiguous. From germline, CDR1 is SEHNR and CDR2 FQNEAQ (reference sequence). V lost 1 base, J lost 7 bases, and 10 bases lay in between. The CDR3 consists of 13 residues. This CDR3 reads CASSLGIRAGYTF. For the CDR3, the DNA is TGTGCCAGCAGCTTAGGAATTAGGGCTGGCTACACCTTC.

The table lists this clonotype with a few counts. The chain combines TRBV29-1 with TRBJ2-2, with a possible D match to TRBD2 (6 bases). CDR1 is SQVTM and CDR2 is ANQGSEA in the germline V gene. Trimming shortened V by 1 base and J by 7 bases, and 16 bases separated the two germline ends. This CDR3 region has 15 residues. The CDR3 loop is CSVEVGGESGGELFF. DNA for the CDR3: TGCAGCGTTGAAGTTGGAGGGGAGAGTGGCGGGGAGCTGTTTTTT.

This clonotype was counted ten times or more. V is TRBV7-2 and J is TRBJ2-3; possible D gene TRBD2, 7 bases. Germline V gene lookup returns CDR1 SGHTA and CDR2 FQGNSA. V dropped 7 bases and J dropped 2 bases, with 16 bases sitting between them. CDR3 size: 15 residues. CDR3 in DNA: TGTGCCAGCAACCCGAGGGGGGGAAACACAGATACGCAGTATTTT. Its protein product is CASNPRGGNTDTQYF.

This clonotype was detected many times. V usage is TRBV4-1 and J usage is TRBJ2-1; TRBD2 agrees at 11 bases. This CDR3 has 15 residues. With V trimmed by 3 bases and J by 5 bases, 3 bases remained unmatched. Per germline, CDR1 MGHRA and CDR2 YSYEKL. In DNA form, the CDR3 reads TGCGCCAGCAGCCACACTAGCGGGAGTCACAATGAGCAGTTCTTC. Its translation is CASSHTSGSHNEQFF.

CDR3 loop: CASSRRQGISTDTQYF. The CDR3 region has the DNA TGTGCCAGCAGCAGGCGGCAGGGTATAAGCACAGATACGCAGTATTTT. The chain uses TRBV21-1 and TRBJ2-3; TRBD2 is taken as the D call from the table, unchecked against the DNA. TRBV21-1 is a known pseudogene. The length of the CDR3 is 16 residues.

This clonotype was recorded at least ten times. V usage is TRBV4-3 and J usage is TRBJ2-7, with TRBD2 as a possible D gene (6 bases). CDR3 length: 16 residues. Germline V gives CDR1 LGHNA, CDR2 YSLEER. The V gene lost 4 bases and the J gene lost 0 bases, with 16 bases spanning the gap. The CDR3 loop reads CASSPSPSALSYEQYF. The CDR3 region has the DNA TGCGCCAGCAGCCCCTCCCCTAGCGCCCTCTCCTACGAGCAGTACTTC.

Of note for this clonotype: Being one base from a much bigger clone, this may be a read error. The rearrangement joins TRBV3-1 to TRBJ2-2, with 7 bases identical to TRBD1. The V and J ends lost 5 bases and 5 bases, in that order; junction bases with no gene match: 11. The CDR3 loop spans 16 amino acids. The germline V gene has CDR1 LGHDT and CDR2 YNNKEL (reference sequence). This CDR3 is CASSDSTGVWTGELFF. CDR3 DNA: TGTGCCAGCAGCGACTCTACAGGGGTTTGGACCGGGGAGCTGTTTTTT.

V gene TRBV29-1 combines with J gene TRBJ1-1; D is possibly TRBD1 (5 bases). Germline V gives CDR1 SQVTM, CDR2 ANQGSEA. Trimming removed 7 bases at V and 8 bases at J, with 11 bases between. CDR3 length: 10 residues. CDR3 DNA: TGCAGCGCTCAGGGAGAGGAAGCTTTCTTT. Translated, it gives CSAQGEEAFF.

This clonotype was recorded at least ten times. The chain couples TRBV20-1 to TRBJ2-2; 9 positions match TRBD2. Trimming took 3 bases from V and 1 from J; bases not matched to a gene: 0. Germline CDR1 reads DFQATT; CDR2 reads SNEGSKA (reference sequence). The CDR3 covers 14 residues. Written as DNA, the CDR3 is TGCAGTGCTAGGACTAGCGGGAACACCGGGGAGCTGTTTTTT. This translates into CSARTSGNTGELFF.

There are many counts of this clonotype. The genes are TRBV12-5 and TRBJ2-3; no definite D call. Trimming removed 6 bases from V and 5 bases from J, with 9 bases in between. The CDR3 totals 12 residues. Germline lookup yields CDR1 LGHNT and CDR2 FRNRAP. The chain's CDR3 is CASGPTLDTQYF. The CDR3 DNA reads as TGTGCTAGTGGACCGACCCTAGATACGCAGTATTTT. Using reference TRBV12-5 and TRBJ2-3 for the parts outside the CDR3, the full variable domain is DARVTQTPRHKVTEMGQEVTMRCQPILGHNTVFWYRQTMMQGLELLAYFRNRAPLDDSGMPKDRFSAEMPDATLATLKIQPSEPRDSAVYFCASGPTLDTQYFGPGTRLTVL.

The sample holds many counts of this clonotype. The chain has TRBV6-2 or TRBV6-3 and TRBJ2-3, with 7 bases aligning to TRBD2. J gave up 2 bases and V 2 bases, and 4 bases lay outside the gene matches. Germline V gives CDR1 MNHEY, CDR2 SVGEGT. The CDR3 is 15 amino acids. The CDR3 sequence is CASSYASGVTDTQYF. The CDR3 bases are TGTGCCAGCAGTTACGCTAGCGGAGTCACAGATACGCAGTATTTT.

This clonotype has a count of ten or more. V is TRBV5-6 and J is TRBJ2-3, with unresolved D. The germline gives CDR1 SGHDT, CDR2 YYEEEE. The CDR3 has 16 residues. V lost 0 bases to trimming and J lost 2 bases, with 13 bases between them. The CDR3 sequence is CASSLAKKGITDTQYF. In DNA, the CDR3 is TGTGCCAGCAGCTTGGCCAAAAAGGGAATCACAGATACGCAGTATTTT.

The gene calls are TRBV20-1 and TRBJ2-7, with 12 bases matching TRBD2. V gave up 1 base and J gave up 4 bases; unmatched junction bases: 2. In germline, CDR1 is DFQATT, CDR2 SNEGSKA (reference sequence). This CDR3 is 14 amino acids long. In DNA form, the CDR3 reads TGCAGTGCTAGAGCCGGGACTAGCGGGTACGAGCAGTACTTC. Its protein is CSARAGTSGYEQYF.

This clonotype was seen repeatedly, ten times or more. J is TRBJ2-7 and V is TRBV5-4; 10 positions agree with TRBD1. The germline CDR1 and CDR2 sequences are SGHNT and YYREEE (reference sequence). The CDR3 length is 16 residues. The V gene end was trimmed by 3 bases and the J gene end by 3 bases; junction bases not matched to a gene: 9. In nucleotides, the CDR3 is TGTGCCAGCAGCTCGGGGACAGGGGAAGTGGGCTACGAGCAGTACGTC. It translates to CASSSGTGEVGYEQYV.